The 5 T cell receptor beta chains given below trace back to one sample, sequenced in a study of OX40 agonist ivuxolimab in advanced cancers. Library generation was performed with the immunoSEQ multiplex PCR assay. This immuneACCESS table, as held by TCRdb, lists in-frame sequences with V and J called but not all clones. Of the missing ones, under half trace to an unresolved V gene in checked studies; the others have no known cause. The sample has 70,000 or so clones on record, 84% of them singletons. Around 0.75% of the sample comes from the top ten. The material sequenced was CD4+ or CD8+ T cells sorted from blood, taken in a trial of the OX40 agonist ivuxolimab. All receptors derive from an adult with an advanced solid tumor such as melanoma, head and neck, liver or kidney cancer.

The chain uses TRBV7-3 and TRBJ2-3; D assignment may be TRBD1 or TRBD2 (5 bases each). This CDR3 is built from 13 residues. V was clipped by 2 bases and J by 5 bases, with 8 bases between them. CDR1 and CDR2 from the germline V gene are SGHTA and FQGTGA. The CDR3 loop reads CASSLGGLDTQYF. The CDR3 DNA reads TGTGCCAGCAGCTTAGGGGGTCTAGATACGCAGTATTTT.

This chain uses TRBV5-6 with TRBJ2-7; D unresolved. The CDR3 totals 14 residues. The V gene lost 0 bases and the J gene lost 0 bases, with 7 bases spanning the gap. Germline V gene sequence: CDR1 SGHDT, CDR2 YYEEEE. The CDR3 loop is CASSLVVSSYEQYF. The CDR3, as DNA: TGTGCCAGCAGCTTGGTAGTGAGCTCCTACGAGCAGTACTTC.

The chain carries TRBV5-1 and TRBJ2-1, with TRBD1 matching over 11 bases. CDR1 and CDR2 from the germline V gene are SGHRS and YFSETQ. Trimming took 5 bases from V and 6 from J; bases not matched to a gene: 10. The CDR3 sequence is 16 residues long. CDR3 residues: CASSFGGQGGGNEQFF. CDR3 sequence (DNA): TGCGCCAGCAGTTTTGGGGGACAGGGGGGGGGCAATGAGCAGTTCTTC.

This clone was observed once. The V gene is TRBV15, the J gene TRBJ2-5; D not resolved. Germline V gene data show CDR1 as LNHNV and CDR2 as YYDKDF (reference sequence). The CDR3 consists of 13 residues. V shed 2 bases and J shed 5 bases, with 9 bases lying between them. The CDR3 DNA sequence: TGTGCCACCAGCAGACGGGTAGGCGAGACCCAGTACTTC. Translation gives CATSRRVGETQYF. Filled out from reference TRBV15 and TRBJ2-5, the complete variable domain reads DAMVIQNPRYQVTQFGKPVTLSCSQTLNHNVMYWYQQKSSQAPKLLFHYYDKDFNNEADTPDNFQSRRPNTSFCFLDIRSPGLGDTAMYLCATSRRVGETQYFGPGTRLLVL.

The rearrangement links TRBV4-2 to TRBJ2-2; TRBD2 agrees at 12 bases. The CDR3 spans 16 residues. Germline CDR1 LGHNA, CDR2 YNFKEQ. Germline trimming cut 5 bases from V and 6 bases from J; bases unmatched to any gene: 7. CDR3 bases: TGTGCCAGCAGCTACCCTAGCGGGGGGGCCCCCGGGGAGCTGTTTTTT. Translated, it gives CASSYPSGGAPGELFF.